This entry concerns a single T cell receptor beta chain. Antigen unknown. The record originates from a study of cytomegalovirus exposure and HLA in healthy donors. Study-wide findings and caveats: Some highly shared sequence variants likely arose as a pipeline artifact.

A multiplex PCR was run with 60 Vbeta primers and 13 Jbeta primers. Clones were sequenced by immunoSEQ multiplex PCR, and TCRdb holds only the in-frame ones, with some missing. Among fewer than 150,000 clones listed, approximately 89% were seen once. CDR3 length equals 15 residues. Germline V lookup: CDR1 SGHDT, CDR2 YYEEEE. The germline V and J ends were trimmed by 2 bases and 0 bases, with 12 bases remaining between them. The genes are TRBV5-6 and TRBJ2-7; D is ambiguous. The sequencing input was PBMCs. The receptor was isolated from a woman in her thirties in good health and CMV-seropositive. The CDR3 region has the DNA TGTGCCAGCAGCTTTGACAACCCCCTCTCCTACGAGCAGTACTTC. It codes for CASSFDNPLSYEQYF.